This T cell receptor beta chain was found in a study of glioma-infiltrating T cells after dendritic cell vaccination. About the research overall: Dendritic cells derived from monocytes and pulsed with autologous tumor lysate formed the vaccine.

Amplification used 60 V beta primers and 13 J beta primers. Measured with immunoSEQ multiplex PCR; TCRdb has only the in-frame clones, and not every one. Among roughly 100,000 clones listed, around 81% were seen once. The CDR3 covers 16 residues. The germline gives CDR1 SEHNR, CDR2 FQNEAQ (reference sequence). J gave up 2 bases and V 5 bases, and 10 bases lay outside the gene matches. The chain recombines TRBV7-9 with TRBJ2-7; 9 bases map to TRBD2. This clonotype originated in a human donor with glioblastoma. Source: blood, taken before dendritic cell vaccination. CDR3 sequence (DNA): TGTGCCAGCAGCCCAGGGTTAGCGGGGGCAACCTACGAGCAGTACTTC. This encodes CASSPGLAGATYEQYF.